The sequence of this T cell receptor (beta chain) was determined in a study of blood T cell repertoires in COVID-19. Study summary: COVID-19 samples from acute and convalescent phases originated in the United States, Italy and Spain. The cDNA or gDNA used as material had been derived from T cells, B-cell-depleted T cells, or PBMCs.

With 0 bases removed from V and 2 bases from J, the gap between germline ends came to 10 bases. Germline V gene sequence: CDR1 MNHEY, CDR2 SMNVEV (reference sequence). The CDR3 has 15 amino acids. As handled by the study authors: Amplified reference gene primers provided the basis for estimating nucleated cell counts. Only in-frame clones appear in the TCRdb table, and some are missing; sequencing was by immunoSEQ multiplex PCR. V, J and clone size are taken as reported in that table, and D and trimming were inferred from the DNA itself. The sample holds 40,000 to 45,000 clones; about nine tenths are singletons and the top ten take around 11%.

This sequence joins TRBV27 and TRBJ2-5, with D perhaps matching TRBD2 (5 bases). Sequencing input: peripheral blood. The origin of this receptor is a human donor in a cohort sampled during active COVID-19. The CDR3 coding sequence is TGTGCCAGCAGTTTATCTTGGGAGACGCAAGAGACCCAGTACTTC. It translates to CASSLSWETQETQYF.